One T cell receptor beta chain is described in this entry. Its antigen is still unknown. The data originate from a study of spatial heterogeneity in lung cancer. Study-level findings and limits: Resection blood, more than follow-up blood, showed ubiquitous expanded tumor TCRs.

MiXCR, run by TCRdb on the 5' RACE reads, gives a single entry per CDR3 protein. In the table there are under 150,000 distinct CDR3 sequences, less than 14% of which are singletons. Noted time point: blood at routine non-recurrence follow-up after resection. The material was PBMCs, obtained at follow-up. This TCR was recovered from a female donor with early-stage non-small cell lung cancer.

The CDR3 here is CASSPTSGRIEQFF. In DNA form, the CDR3 reads TGCGCCAGCAGCCCCACTAGCGGGAGAATTGAGCAGTTCTTC. The V gene is TRBV5-1, the J gene TRBJ2-1; 11 bases agree with TRBD2. Losses at the gene ends were 4 bases for V and 9 bases for J; bases not matched to a gene: 6. CDR3 length: 14 residues. Germline CDR1 reads SGHRS; CDR2 reads YFSETQ.